A selection of T cell receptor beta chains follows, all from one sample in a study of T cell repertoires in aging, cancer and after chemotherapy. Using its own MiXCR run on the multiplex PCR reads, TCRdb lists one record per CDR3 protein. The data hold some 5,100 distinct CDR3 sequences, with over 35% observed a single time. The sequenced sample was blood. The source is a human donor with a blood cancer. The CDR3 runs from the conserved cysteine through the conserved F or W. D genes are given only for firm matches. Rows may omit the clone size; those that give it use once, few, many or a size class.

j_call | d_call | v_call | clone_size | cdr3_nt | cdr3_aa
TRBJ2-6 | NA | TRBV27 | few | TGTGCCAGCAGACCTAGTGACAACGCTGGGGCCAACGTCCTGACTTTC | CASRPSDNAGANVLTF
TRBJ2-7 | TRBD1 | TRBV5-5 | NA | TGTGCCAGCAGACGATCCGGGACAGGGAGCTACGAGCAGTACTTC | CASRRSGTGSYEQYF
TRBJ2-1 | NA | TRBV5-1 | NA | TGCGCCAGCAGCCCCGGGGATAATAACGGCAATGAGCAGTTCTTC | CASSPGDNNGNEQFF
TRBJ2-1 | TRBD2 | TRBV5-4 | few | TGTGCCAGCAGCTTGGGCGGGACTAGCGGATACAATGAGCAGTTCTTC | CASSLGGTSGYNEQFF
TRBJ1-4 | NA | TRBV29-1 | few | TGCAGCGGGGGAAATGAAAAACTGTTTTTT | CSGGNEKLFF
TRBJ2-3 | TRBD2 | TRBV6-4 | once | TGTGCCAGCAGTAGAGCGGGGGGCACAGATACGCAGTATTTT | CASSRAGGTDTQYF
TRBJ2-6 | NA | TRBV19 | NA | TGTGCCAGTAGTATAGATCAGCGAACCTCTGGGGCCAACGTCCTGACTTTC | CASSIDQRTSGANVLTF
TRBJ2-7 | TRBD1 | TRBV6-2/TRBV6-3 | NA | TGTGCCAGCAGTTACTCAAGGACAGGGGAGTCCTACGAGCAGTACTTC | CASSYSRTGESYEQYF
TRBJ2-1 | NA | TRBV6-4 | NA | TGTGCCAGCAGTGACTCAGGGGGGGCCAAGTTCTTC | CASSDSGGAKFF
TRBJ2-6 | NA | TRBV27 | few | TGTGCCAGCAGTTCCGTCTCTGGGGCCAACGTCCTGACTTTC | CASSSVSGANVLTF
TRBJ1-2 | TRBD1 | TRBV6-1 | NA | TGTGCCAGCAGTGACCCGACAGGGCGGGATGGCTACACCTTC | CASSDPTGRDGYTF
TRBJ2-3 | NA | TRBV24-1 | NA | TGTGCCACCAGTGACCTTAGCGGAACCGGCACAGATACGCAGTATTTT | CATSDLSGTGTDTQYF
TRBJ2-7 | TRBD2 | TRBV27 | NA | TGTGCCAGCAGTTTGTTCGCGGGGGGGGTCTACGAGCAGTACTTC | CASSLFAGGVYEQYF
TRBJ1-4 | NA | TRBV6-1 | NA | TGTGCCAGCACTAGGGGCCTTGCAACTAATGAAAAACTGTTTTTT | CASTRGLATNEKLFF
TRBJ2-5 | TRBD1 | TRBV7-2 | few | TGTGCCAGCAGCCGTGGACAGGTAGAGACCCAGTACTTC | CASSRGQVETQYF
TRBJ2-1 | TRBD1 | TRBV5-4 | few | TGTGCCAGCAGCTCCGGGACAGGGGTGTTAAATGAGCAGTTCTTC | CASSSGTGVLNEQFF
TRBJ2-7 | NA | TRBV27 | few | TGTGCCAGCAGTCTCCCTCAGGGACACAAAATCTTC | CASSLPQGHKIF
TRBJ1-4 | NA | TRBV5-1 | NA | TGCGCCAGCCAAACAGGGAGTGGGGCAACTAATGAAAAACTGTTTTTT | CASQTGSGATNEKLFF
TRBJ2-7 | NA | TRBV5-6 | NA | TGTGCCAGCAGCTCCCGCGGCTACGAGCAGTACTTC | CASSSRGYEQYF
TRBJ1-1 | NA | TRBV5-6 | once | TGTGCCAGCAGCTTGGAGGGGATGAACACTGAAGCTTTCTTT | CASSLEGMNTEAFF
TRBJ1-2 | NA | TRBV29-1 | NA | TGCAGCGGAACAGGCGTAACTAACTATGGCTACACCTTC | CSGTGVTNYGYTF
TRBJ2-6 | TRBD1 | TRBV7-6 | few | TGTGCCAGCAGCTCGTTGGAGCAGGGGGCGCTTGGGGCCAACGTCCTGACTTTC | CASSSLEQGALGANVLTF
TRBJ2-5 | TRBD2 | TRBV6-6 | NA | TGTGCCAGCAGTCATAGCGGGGGGCAGACCCAGTACTTC | CASSHSGGQTQYF
TRBJ2-3 | NA | TRBV28 | NA | TGTGCCAGCAGCCGCGGGGGCACTAGCACAGATACGCAGTATTTT | CASSRGGTSTDTQYF
TRBJ1-1 | NA | TRBV6-6 | NA | TGTGCCAGTGGCCCCGAGGCCAGAGCTTTCTTT | CASGPEARAFF
TRBJ1-2 | NA | TRBV5-6 | NA | TGTGCCAGCAGCTTGAGGGTTAACTATGGCTACACCTTC | CASSLRVNYGYTF
TRBJ2-2 | TRBD2 | TRBV27 | NA | TGTGCCAGCAGCCGCTCGTCTAACGGGGGGAGGAACGGGGAGCTGTTTTTT | CASSRSSNGGRNGELFF
TRBJ2-7 | NA | TRBV18 | few | TGTGCCAGCTCATCCACTAATACAGGGGAGGGCGAGCAGTACTTC | CASSSTNTGEGEQYF
TRBJ1-4 | NA | TRBV27 | NA | TGTGCCAGCAGTTTCGAGTCAAGACCCACCAAGGATGAAAAACTGTTTTTT | CASSFESRPTKDEKLFF
TRBJ2-7 | TRBD2 | TRBV20-1 | NA | TGCAGTGCTAGATTGCTAGCGGGGACCTACGAGCAGTACTTC | CSARLLAGTYEQYF
TRBJ2-2 | NA | TRBV6-5 | few | TGTGCCAGCAGTTACTCGAGAGGGCCGAACACCGGGGAGCTGTTTTTT | CASSYSRGPNTGELFF
TRBJ2-5 | NA | TRBV10-3 | NA | TGTGCCATCAGCCAACCGGGACCTCAAGAGACCCAGTACTTC | CAISQPGPQETQYF
TRBJ2-3 | TRBD1 | TRBV5-1 | few | TGCGCCAGCAGCCCGGGACAGGGGGGGCCAGATACGCAGTATTTT | CASSPGQGGPDTQYF
TRBJ2-6 | NA | TRBV6-1 | few | TGTGCCAGCAGTGAAGCGCCCGACATCTCTGGGGCCAACGTCCTGACTTTC | CASSEAPDISGANVLTF
TRBJ1-1 | NA | TRBV6-2/TRBV6-3 | NA | TGTGCCAGCAGTGACCAAGGGGTGGCTGAAGCTTTCTTT | CASSDQGVAEAFF
TRBJ2-5 | NA | TRBV29-1 | medium-sized | TGCAGCGTTGCTAACAGACGCCAAGAGACCCAGTACTTC | CSVANRRQETQYF
TRBJ2-3 | TRBD2 | TRBV19 | few | TGTGCCAGTAGCCGAGGACTAGCGGGAGGGCCAGATACGCAGTATTTT | CASSRGLAGGPDTQYF
TRBJ2-7 | NA | TRBV5-4 | NA | TGTGCCAGCAGCTTAACAGCCACCTACGAGCAGTACTTC | CASSLTATYEQYF
TRBJ1-2 | TRBD1 | TRBV20-1 | once | TGCAGTGCTTACCAGGGGGCCGGGTATGGCTACACCTTC | CSAYQGAGYGYTF
TRBJ1-6 | TRBD1 | TRBV12-3/TRBV12-4 | few | TGTGCCAGCAGTTCCCGACAGGGGAATTCACCCCTCCACTTT | CASSSRQGNSPLHF
TRBJ1-4 | TRBD1 | TRBV18 | NA | TGTGCCAGCTCACCGGGACAGGTTAATGAAAAACTGTTTTTT | CASSPGQVNEKLFF
TRBJ2-3 | TRBD2 | TRBV29-1 | medium-sized | TGCAGCGTTGACAAGGTGGGGGGGACAGATACGCAGTATTTT | CSVDKVGGTDTQYF
TRBJ2-3 | TRBD2 | TRBV5-1 | NA | TGCGCCAGCAGCAATTTACTAGCGACCAGCACAGATACGCAGTATTTT | CASSNLLATSTDTQYF
TRBJ1-1 | NA | TRBV6-1 | few | TGTGCCAGCAGTGAAGAACTTGAAGCTTTCTTT | CASSEELEAFF
TRBJ1-4 | NA | TRBV12-3/TRBV12-4 | NA | TGTGCCAGCAGTTTAGGAGGGAACAATGAAAAACTGTTTTTT | CASSLGGNNEKLFF